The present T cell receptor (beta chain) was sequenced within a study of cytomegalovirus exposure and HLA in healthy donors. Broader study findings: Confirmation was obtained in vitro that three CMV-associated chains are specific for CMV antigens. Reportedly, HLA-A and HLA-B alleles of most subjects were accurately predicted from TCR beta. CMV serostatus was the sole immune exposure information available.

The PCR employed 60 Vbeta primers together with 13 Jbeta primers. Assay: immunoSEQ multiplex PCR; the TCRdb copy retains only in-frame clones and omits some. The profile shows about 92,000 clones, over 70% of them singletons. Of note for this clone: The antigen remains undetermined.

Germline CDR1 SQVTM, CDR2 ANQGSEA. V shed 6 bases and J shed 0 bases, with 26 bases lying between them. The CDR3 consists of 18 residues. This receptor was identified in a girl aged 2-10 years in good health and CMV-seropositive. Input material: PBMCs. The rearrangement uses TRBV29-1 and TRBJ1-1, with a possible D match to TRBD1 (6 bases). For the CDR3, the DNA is TGCAGCGTCACCGGTTACGCCCGATCCGGGGACATGAACACTGAAGCTTTCTTT. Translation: CSVTGYARSGDMNTEAFF.